The T cell receptor (beta chain) described here comes from a study of blood T cell repertoires in COVID-19. Whole-study context: The cDNA or gDNA used as material had been derived from T cells, B-cell-depleted T cells, or PBMCs.

This table comes from immunoSEQ multiplex PCR, and its TCRdb copy is limited to in-frame clones, with some not included. The table has 260,000 or so clones, around 90% seen once. The CDR3 length is 15 residues. Germline V CDR1 and CDR2: KGHSH, LQKENI. V shed 2 bases and J shed 3 bases, with 13 bases lying between them. This sequence joins TRBV18 and TRBJ1-1, with D possibly TRBD1 on 5 matching bases. This receptor was identified in a young man with active or convalescent COVID-19. The sample taken for sequencing was peripheral blood. CDR3 in DNA: TGTGCCAGCTCACCAGCCGGGACTCAACACACTGAAGCTTTCTTT. This encodes CASSPAGTQHTEAFF.